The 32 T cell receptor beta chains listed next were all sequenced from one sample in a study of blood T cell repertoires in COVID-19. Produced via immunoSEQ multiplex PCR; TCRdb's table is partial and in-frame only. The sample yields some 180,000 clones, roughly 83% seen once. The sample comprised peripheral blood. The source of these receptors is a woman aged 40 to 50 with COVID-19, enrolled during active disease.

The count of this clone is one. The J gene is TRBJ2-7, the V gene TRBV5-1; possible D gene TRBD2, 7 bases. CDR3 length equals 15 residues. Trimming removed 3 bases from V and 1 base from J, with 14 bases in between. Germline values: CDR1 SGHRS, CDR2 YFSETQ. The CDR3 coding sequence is TGCGCCAGCAGCTCGAGAGGGGGGGTGTCCTACGAGCAGTACTTC. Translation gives CASSSRGGVSYEQYF.

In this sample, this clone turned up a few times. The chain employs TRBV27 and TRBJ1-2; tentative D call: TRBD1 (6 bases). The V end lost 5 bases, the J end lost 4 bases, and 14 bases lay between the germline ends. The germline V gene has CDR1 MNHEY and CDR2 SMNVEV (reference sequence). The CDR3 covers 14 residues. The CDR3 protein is CASSGWTALYGYTF. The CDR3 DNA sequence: TGTGCCAGCAGTGGGTGGACAGCCCTCTATGGCTACACCTTC.

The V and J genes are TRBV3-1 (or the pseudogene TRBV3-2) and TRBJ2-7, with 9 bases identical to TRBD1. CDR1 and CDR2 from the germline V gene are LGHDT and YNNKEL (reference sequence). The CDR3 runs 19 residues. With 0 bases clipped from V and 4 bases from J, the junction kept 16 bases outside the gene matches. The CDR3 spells CASSQDDVNRDRETYEQYF. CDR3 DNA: TGTGCCAGCAGCCAAGATGACGTAAACCGGGACAGGGAAACATACGAGCAGTACTTC.

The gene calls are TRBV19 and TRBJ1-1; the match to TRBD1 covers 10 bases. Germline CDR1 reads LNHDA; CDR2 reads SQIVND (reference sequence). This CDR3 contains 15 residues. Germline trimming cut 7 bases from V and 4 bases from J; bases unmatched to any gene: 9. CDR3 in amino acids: CASTLMGQGSTEAFF. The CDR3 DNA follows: TGTGCCAGTACGCTTATGGGACAGGGGAGCACTGAAGCTTTCTTT.

In DNA, the CDR3 is TGCGCCAGCAGCTTGGGACTAGCGGGGGGGCCGCATGAGCAGTTCTTC. Amino acid sequence: CASSLGLAGGPHEQFF. This chain connects TRBV5-1 to TRBJ2-1; 14 nucleotides match TRBD2. J was trimmed by 8 bases and V by 0 bases; bases with no gene match: 4. Germline CDR1 SGHRS, CDR2 YFSETQ. CDR3 size: 16 residues.

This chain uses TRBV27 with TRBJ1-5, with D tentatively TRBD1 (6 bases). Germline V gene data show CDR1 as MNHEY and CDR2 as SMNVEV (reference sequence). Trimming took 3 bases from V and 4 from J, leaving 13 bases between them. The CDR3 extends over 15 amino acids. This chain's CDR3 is CASSLEAGVNQPQHF. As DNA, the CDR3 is TGTGCCAGCAGTTTGGAGGCAGGGGTAAATCAGCCCCAGCATTTT.

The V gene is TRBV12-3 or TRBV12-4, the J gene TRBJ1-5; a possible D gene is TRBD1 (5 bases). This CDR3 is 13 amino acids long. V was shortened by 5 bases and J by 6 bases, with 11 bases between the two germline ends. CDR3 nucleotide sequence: TGTGCCAGCAGTATATCCGGGGGTCAGCCCCAGCATTTT. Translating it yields CASSISGGQPQHF.

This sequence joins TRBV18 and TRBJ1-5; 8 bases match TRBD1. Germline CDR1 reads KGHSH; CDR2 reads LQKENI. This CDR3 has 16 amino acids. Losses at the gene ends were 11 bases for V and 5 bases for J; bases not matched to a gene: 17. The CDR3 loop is CAGCGDRWRDDQPQHF. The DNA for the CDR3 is TGTGCCGGATGCGGGGACAGGTGGCGCGACGATCAGCCCCAGCATTTT.

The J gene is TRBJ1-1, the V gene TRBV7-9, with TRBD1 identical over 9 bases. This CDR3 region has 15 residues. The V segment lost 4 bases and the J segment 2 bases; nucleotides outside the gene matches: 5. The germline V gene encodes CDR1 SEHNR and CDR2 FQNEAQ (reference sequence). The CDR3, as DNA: TGTGCCAGCAGCTGGGGACAGGGAGTAAACACTGAAGCTTTCTTT. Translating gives CASSWGQGVNTEAFF.

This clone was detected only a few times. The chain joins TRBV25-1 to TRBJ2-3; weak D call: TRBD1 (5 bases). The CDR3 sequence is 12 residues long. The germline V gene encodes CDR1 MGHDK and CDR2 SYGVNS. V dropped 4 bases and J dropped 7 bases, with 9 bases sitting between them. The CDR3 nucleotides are TGTGCCAGCAGTGTACAGGCGCATACGCAGTATTTT. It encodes CASSVQAHTQYF.

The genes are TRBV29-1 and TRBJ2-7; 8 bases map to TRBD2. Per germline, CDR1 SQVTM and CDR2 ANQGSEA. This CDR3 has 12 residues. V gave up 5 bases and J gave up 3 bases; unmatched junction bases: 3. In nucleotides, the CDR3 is TGCAGCGTTTTTAGCGGGGTCTACGAGCAGTACTTC. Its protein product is CSVFSGVYEQYF.

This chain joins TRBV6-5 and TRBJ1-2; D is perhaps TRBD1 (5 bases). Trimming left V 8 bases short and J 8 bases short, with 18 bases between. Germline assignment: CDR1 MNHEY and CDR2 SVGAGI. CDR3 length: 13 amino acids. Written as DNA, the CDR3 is TGTGCCAGCTCGGACACGTACCTTCAGGGCTACACCTTC. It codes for CASSDTYLQGYTF.

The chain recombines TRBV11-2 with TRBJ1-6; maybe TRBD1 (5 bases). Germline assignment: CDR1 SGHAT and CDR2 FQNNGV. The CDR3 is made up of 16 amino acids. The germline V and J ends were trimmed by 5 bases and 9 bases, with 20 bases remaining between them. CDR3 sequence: CASSGTSGGTRSPLHF. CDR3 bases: TGTGCCAGCAGCGGCACCTCGGGGGGGACGCGTTCACCCCTCCACTTT. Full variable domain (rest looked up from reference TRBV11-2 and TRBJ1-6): EAGVAQSPRYKIIEKRQSVAFWCNPISGHATLYWYQQILGQGPKLLIQFQNNGVVDDSQLPKDRFSAERLKGVDSTLKIQPAKLEDSAVYLCASSGTSGGTRSPLHFGNGTRLTVT.

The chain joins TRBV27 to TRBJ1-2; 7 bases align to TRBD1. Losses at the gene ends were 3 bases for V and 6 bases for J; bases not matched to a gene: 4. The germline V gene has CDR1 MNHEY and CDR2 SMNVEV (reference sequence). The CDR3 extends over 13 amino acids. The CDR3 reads CASSFRQGHGYTF. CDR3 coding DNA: TGTGCCAGCAGTTTTCGACAGGGCCATGGCTACACCTTC.

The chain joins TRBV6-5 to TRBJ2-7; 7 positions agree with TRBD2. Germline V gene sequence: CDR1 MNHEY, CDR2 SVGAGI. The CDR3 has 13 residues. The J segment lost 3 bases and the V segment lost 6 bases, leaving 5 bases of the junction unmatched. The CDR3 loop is CASSPGTIYEQYF. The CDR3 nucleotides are TGTGCCAGCAGCCCCGGGACTATCTACGAGCAGTACTTC.

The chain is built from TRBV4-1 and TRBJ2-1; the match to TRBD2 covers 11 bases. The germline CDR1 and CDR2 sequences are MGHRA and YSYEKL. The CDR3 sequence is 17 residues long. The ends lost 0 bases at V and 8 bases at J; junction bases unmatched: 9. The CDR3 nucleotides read TGCGCCAGCAGCCAAGAAAAACTAGCGGGAGTTGGCGATGAGCAGTTCTTC. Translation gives CASSQEKLAGVGDEQFF.

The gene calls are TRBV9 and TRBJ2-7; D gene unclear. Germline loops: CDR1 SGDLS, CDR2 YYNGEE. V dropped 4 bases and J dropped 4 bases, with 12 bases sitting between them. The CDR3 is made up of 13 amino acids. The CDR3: CASSPPIGYEQYF. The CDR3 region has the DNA TGTGCCAGCAGCCCCCCAATCGGGTACGAGCAGTACTTC.

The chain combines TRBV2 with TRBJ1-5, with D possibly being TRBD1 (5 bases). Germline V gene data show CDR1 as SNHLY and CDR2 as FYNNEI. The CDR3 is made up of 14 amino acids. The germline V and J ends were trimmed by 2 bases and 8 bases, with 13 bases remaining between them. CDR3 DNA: TGTGCCAGCAGTGAAAGTCAGGGCCGGGAGCCCCAGCATTTT. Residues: CASSESQGREPQHF.

Here the CDR3 DNA reads TGTGCCAGCAGTGGTAGTGGTATGAACACTGAAGCTTTCTTT. It translates to CASSGSGMNTEAFF. The V gene is TRBV2, the J gene TRBJ1-1, with D hard to call. The V gene lost 4 bases and the J gene lost 0 bases, with 9 bases spanning the gap. The CDR3 length is 14 residues. Germline-derived CDR1 and CDR2 are SNHLY and FYNNEI.

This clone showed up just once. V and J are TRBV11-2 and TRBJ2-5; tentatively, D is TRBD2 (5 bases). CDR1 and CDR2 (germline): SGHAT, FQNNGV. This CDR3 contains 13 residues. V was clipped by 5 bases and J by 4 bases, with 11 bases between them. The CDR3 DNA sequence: TGTGCCAGCAGCGTTAGGGAGTTAGAGACCCAGTACTTC. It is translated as CASSVRELETQYF. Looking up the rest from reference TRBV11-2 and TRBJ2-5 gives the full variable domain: EAGVAQSPRYKIIEKRQSVAFWCNPISGHATLYWYQQILGQGPKLLIQFQNNGVVDDSQLPKDRFSAERLKGVDSTLKIQPAKLEDSAVYLCASSVRELETQYFGPGTRLLVL.

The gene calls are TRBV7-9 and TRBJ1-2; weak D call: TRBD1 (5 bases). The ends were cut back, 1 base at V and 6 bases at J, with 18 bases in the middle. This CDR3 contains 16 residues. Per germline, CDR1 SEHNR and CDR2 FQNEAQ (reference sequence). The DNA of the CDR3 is TGTGCCAGCAGCTTAGATCTGGGGCGGAGGGGACATGGCTACACCTTC. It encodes CASSLDLGRRGHGYTF.

CDR3 loop: CASSRSDNSGDTQYF. DNA of the CDR3: TGCGCCAGCAGTCGTTCCGATAACTCCGGAGATACGCAGTATTTT. The J gene is TRBJ2-3, the V gene TRBV23-1; D not resolved. TRBV23-1 belongs to the ORF category, with a function that is uncertain. Trimming removed 4 bases at V and 5 bases at J, with 16 bases between. The CDR3 is 15 amino acids.

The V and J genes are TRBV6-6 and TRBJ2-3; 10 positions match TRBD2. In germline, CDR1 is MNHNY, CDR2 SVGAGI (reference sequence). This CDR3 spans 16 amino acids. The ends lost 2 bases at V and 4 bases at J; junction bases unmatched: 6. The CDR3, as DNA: TGTGCCAGCAGTTACGGGAGCGGGGGGGGTTCAGATACGCAGTATTTT. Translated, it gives CASSYGSGGGSDTQYF.

This chain's CDR3 is CASSLGGHSLGTQYF. CDR3 nucleotides: TGTGCCAGCAGCTTAGGGGGACACTCGTTAGGGACCCAGTACTTC. This sequence joins TRBV11-2 and TRBJ2-5, with D perhaps matching TRBD1 (6 bases). This CDR3 region has 15 residues. Germline V CDR1 and CDR2: SGHAT, FQNNGV. Trimming shortened V by 1 base and J by 7 bases, and 16 bases separated the two germline ends.

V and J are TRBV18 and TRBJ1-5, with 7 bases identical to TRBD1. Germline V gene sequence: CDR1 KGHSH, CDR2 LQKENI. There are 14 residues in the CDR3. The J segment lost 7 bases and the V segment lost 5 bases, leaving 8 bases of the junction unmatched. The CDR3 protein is CASSGRQGGQPQHF. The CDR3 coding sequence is TGTGCCAGCTCAGGCCGACAGGGCGGCCAGCCCCAGCATTTT.

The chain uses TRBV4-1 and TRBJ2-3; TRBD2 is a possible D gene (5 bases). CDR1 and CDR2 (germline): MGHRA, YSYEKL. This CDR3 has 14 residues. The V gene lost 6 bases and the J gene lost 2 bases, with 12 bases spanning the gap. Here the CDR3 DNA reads TGCGCCAGCAGGGACTCGCTGAACACAGATACGCAGTATTTT. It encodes CASRDSLNTDTQYF.

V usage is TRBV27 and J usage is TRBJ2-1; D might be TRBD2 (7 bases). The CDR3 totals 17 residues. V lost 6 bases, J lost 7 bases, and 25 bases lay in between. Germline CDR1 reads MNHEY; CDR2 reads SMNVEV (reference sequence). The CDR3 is CASRVLGGGPKKNEQFF. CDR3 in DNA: TGTGCCAGCAGGGTACTGGGAGGGGGGCCGAAGAAAAATGAGCAGTTCTTC.

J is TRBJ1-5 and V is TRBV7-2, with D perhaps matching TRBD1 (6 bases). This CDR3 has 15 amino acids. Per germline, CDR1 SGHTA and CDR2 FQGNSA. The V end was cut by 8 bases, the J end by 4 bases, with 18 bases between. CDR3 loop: CASGKGRQGNQPQHF. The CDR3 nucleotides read TGTGCCAGCGGTAAAGGAAGGCAGGGGAATCAGCCCCAGCATTTT.

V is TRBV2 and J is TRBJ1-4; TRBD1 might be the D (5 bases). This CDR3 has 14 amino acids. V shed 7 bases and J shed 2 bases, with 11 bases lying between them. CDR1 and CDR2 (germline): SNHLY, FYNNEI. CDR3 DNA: TGTGCCAGCAACCCCCAGGGCACTAATGAAAAACTGTTTTTT. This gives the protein CASNPQGTNEKLFF.

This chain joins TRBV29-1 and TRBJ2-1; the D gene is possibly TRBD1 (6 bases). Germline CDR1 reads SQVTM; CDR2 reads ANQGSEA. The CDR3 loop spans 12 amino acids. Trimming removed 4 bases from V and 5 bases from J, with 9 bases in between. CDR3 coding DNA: TGCAGCGTTGCCACAGGGCACAATGAGCAGTTCTTC. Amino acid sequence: CSVATGHNEQFF.

The CDR3, as DNA: TGTGCCAGCAGCTTAGGGGGGGTGGGAATAGCCCTGAATTCACCCCTCCACTTT. As protein: CASSLGGVGIALNSPLHF. This chain links TRBV7-2 with TRBJ1-6; D may be TRBD1 (5 bases). Trimming removed 1 base at V and 7 bases at J, with 20 bases between. There are 18 residues in the CDR3. Germline CDR1 is SGHTA and CDR2 is FQGNSA.

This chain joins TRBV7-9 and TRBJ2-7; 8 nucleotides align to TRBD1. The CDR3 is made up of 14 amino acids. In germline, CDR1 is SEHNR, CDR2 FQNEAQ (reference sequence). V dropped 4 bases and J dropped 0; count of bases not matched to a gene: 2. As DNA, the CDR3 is TGTGCCAGCAGCTCGGGACAGGTCTCCTACGAGCAGTACTTC. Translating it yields CASSSGQVSYEQYF.